Each of the 17 T cell receptor beta chains below was sequenced from the same sample in a study of T cell repertoires in cytomegalovirus infection. Via MiXCR, TCRdb re-called the reads, giving one row per CDR3 protein. This table holds a few hundred thousand distinct CDR3 sequences, over 7.5% found once. Sample: PBMCs. These receptors came from a human donor in good health (CMV status not recorded). Some clones in this sample may be carry-over from other donors' samples.

This clonotype was detected only a few times. The chain employs TRBV25-1 and TRBJ2-7, with 7 bases aligning to TRBD2. The CDR3 is made up of 13 amino acids. CDR1 and CDR2 from the germline V gene are MGHDK and SYGVNS. Trimming at V came to 6 bases and at J to 3 bases, leaving 5 bases not matched to a gene. The CDR3 loop is CASRGGAGYEQYF. CDR3 in DNA: TGTGCCAGCAGGGGAGGGGCGGGCTACGAGCAGTACTTC.

This clonotype has ten or more counts. The chain carries TRBV12-3 or TRBV12-4 and TRBJ1-3; D perhaps matches TRBD1 (6 bases). The CDR3 consists of 14 residues. Trimming took 3 bases from V and 4 from J, leaving 10 bases between them. This chain's CDR3 is CASSFEGTGNTIYF. CDR3 DNA: TGTGCCAGCAGTTTTGAGGGGACAGGAAACACCATATATTTT.

This clonotype was seen a few times. The chain uses TRBV7-6 and TRBJ2-5; 9 bases are shared with TRBD2. Trimming removed 5 bases from V and 1 base from J; junction bases left unmatched: 5. Per germline, CDR1 SGHVS and CDR2 FNYEAQ. The CDR3 runs to 15 residues. The CDR3 DNA reads as TGTGCCAGCAGCAAAAGACTAGCGGTCCAAGAGACCCAGTACTTC. As protein: CASSKRLAVQETQYF. The whole variable domain, remainder taken from reference TRBV7-6 and TRBJ2-5, is GAGVSQSPRYKVTKRGQDVALRCDPISGHVSLYWYRQALGQGPEFLTYFNYEAQQDKSGLPNDRFSAERPEGSISTLTIQRTEQRDSAMYRCASSKRLAVQETQYFGPGTRLLVL.

The chain combines TRBV9 with TRBJ2-1; D is perhaps TRBD1 or TRBD2 (6 bases each). This CDR3 is built from 14 residues. Trimming took off 3 bases at V and 6 bases at J, with 13 bases between the two ends. In germline, CDR1 is SGDLS, CDR2 YYNGEE. DNA for the CDR3: TGTGCCAGCAGCGCCGGGGGCTCACCCAATGAGCAGTTCTTC. Its protein product is CASSAGGSPNEQFF.

In its sample, this clonotype was seen many times. V gene TRBV7-2 combines with J gene TRBJ1-6, with D hard to call. Germline V gene sequence: CDR1 SGHTA, CDR2 FQGNSA. V lost 4 bases and J lost 10, with 5 bases in between. The CDR3 loop spans 11 amino acids. This CDR3 reads CASSSGSPLHF. The CDR3 DNA reads TGTGCCAGCAGCTCGGGATCACCCCTCCACTTT.

The chain couples TRBV6-2 or TRBV6-3 to TRBJ1-3; D perhaps matches TRBD1 (6 bases). The germline gives CDR1 MNHEY, CDR2 SVGEGT. The CDR3 totals 16 residues. Trimming removed 4 bases from V and 0 bases from J, with 13 bases in between. The chain's CDR3 is CASSSRQAPSGNTIYF. Here the CDR3 DNA reads TGTGCCAGCAGTTCCCGACAGGCGCCCTCTGGAAACACCATATATTTT.

This chain uses TRBV6-2 or TRBV6-3 with TRBJ2-7; weak D call: TRBD2 (5 bases). From germline, CDR1 is MNHEY and CDR2 SVGEGT. The V end lost 0 bases, the J end lost 3 bases, and 12 bases lay between the germline ends. CDR3 length: 15 residues. The CDR3 DNA reads TGTGCCAGCAGTTACTCGAAGGTCGAGGGCTACGAGCAGTACTTC. This sequence encodes CASSYSKVEGYEQYF.

This clonotype was seen many times. The chain has TRBV6-5 and TRBJ2-7, with 7 bases identical to TRBD1. The CDR3 totals 15 residues. The V segment lost 6 bases and the J segment 5 bases; nucleotides outside the gene matches: 13. Per the germline V gene, CDR1 is MNHEY and CDR2 is SVGAGI. For the CDR3, the DNA is TGTGCCAGCAGACCCGAGGGGGCGCAAAATAACGAGCAGTACTTC. Translated: CASRPEGAQNNEQYF.

The chain links TRBV20-1 to TRBJ1-2, with D possibly matching TRBD1 (5 bases). With 3 bases removed from V and 4 bases from J, the gap between germline ends came to 15 bases. The V gene's germline CDR1 is DFQATT and CDR2 SNEGSKA (reference sequence). The CDR3 length is 14 residues. The CDR3 nucleotides are TGCAGTGCTAGGCCCCCCGACAGAGGCTATGGCTACACCTTC. Residues: CSARPPDRGYGYTF.

In this sample, this clonotype turned up a few times. The chain uses TRBV5-1 and TRBJ2-1; D call uncertain. The V end was cut by 0 bases, the J end by 1 base, with 11 bases between. The CDR3 is 16 amino acids. Per the germline V gene, CDR1 is SGHRS and CDR2 is YFSETQ. CDR3 region: CASSLAGASSYNEQFF. As DNA, the CDR3 is TGCGCCAGCAGCTTGGCCGGAGCTTCGTCCTACAATGAGCAGTTCTTC.

This clonotype appeared many times. This chain joins TRBV4-2 and TRBJ1-4; TRBD1 might be the D (5 bases). CDR3 size: 15 residues. The ends were cut back, 0 bases at V and 2 bases at J, with 7 bases in the middle. Germline V gene sequence: CDR1 LGHNA, CDR2 YNFKEQ. CDR3 sequence reads: CASSQEGATNEKLFF. The CDR3 bases are TGTGCCAGCAGCCAAGAAGGGGCCACTAATGAAAAACTGTTTTTT.

This sequence joins TRBV6-2 or TRBV6-3 and TRBJ2-1, with D possibly matching TRBD1 (6 bases). The CDR3 sequence is 16 residues long. V was clipped by 5 bases and J by 2 bases, with 16 bases between them. The germline gives CDR1 MNHEY, CDR2 SVGEGT. CDR3 loop: CASSHQGLAAYNEQFF. CDR3 nucleotides: TGTGCCAGCAGTCACCAGGGGTTAGCCGCCTACAATGAGCAGTTCTTC.

This clonotype occurred a few times. The CDR3 DNA is TGTGCCAGCAGCCTCGAGATGGGGGGGCGAGGGGAGCAGTACTTC. It codes for CASSLEMGGRGEQYF. The gene calls are TRBV7-3 and TRBJ2-7; D possibly corresponds to TRBD2 (7 bases). CDR3 length: 15 residues. CDR1 is SGHTA and CDR2 is FQGTGA in the germline V gene. Trimming left V 5 bases short and J 7 bases short, with 21 bases between. The full variable domain, rest sourced from reference TRBV7-3 and TRBJ2-7, is GAGVSQTPSNKVTEKGKYVELRCDPISGHTALYWYRQSLGQGPEFLIYFQGTGAADDSGLPNDRFFAVRPEGSVSTLKIQRTERGDSAVYLCASSLEMGGRGEQYFGPGTRLTVT.

This clonotype was observed a few times. The CDR3 loop reads CASSQAGINGYTF. In nucleotides, the CDR3 is TGTGCCAGCAGCCAAGCAGGTATAAATGGCTACACCTTC. This chain links TRBV4-2 with TRBJ1-2; D unclear. CDR3 length: 13 amino acids. CDR1 and CDR2 from the germline V gene are LGHNA and YNFKEQ. The ends were cut back, 1 base at V and 6 bases at J, with 9 bases in the middle.

This chain connects TRBV7-2 to TRBJ2-7; D is unclear. V was pared by 1 base and J by 4 bases, with 8 bases between. The CDR3 consists of 13 residues. Germline-derived CDR1 and CDR2 are SGHTA and FQGNSA. The CDR3 region is CASSLVSEYEQYF. The DNA of the CDR3 is TGTGCCAGCAGCTTAGTTTCTGAATACGAGCAGTACTTC.

This clonotype was seen many times. V usage is TRBV5-4 and J usage is TRBJ2-6, with D tentatively TRBD2 (7 bases). Between the trimmed V and J ends, which lost 6 bases and 0 bases, there was a span of 22 bases. Germline V CDR1 and CDR2: SGHNT, YYREEE (reference sequence). The length of the CDR3 is 19 residues. The CDR3 DNA reads as TGTGCCAGCAATCCGGGGGGCGGGCGATACTCCTCTGGGGCCAACGTCCTGACTTTC. This gives the protein CASNPGGGRYSSGANVLTF.

This clonotype came up a few times. The chain couples TRBV5-4 to TRBJ2-5, with TRBD1 identical over 12 bases. CDR1 SGHNT and CDR2 YYREEE come from the germline V gene (reference sequence). The trim removed 3 bases at V and 7 bases at J, leaving 7 bases unmatched. This CDR3 is 15 amino acids long. The CDR3 DNA reads TGTGCCAGCAGCTCCGGGACAGGGGGCCTAATGACCCAGTACTTC. Translating it yields CASSSGTGGLMTQYF.